One TCR beta chain is described in this entry. Its cognate antigen is unknown. Unmatched junction bases numbered 6, after V lost 6 bases and J lost 4 bases. The CDR3 loop spans 15 amino acids. The germline V gene has CDR1 MNHNS and CDR2 SASEGT. The study assayed some 100,000 TCR templates per sample. Repertoires were generated with immunoSEQ multiplex PCR, while TCRdb's copy carries only in-frame clones and drops some. The sample includes 90,000 to 120,000 clones, approximately 94% of them seen just once. The source of the sample is a study of siplizumab effects on memory and regulatory T cells. Study conclusions and caveats: Many proliferating CD4+ or CD8+ clones remained unclassified. Roughly 75-96% of them could not be assigned either a naive or a memory phenotype. Alloreactive sequences from unstimulated CD4+ memory cells fell significantly with siplizumab.

This receptor was taken from a human donor in good health. Sequenced input: Tregs sorted from blood. The J gene is TRBJ2-2, the V gene TRBV6-1, with 9 positions matching TRBD1. The CDR3 loop is CASSHRGQGTGELFF. The CDR3 region has the DNA TGTGCCAGCAGCCACAGGGGGCAAGGCACCGGGGAGCTGTTTTTT.